This T cell receptor (beta chain) was profiled in a study of blood T cell repertoires in COVID-19. Study-level information: Some COVID-19 samples were acute and others convalescent; all came from the United States, Italy and Spain.

V shed 8 bases and J 0 bases; nucleotides not matched to a gene: 6. This CDR3 contains 14 residues. TCRdb's copy holds only in-frame clones and misses some; the assay was immunoSEQ multiplex PCR. The sample contains roughly 240,000 clones, 88% of which appear only once. The clonotype originates from a woman aged 40 to 50 with acute COVID-19. Material: PBMCs or T cells enriched from blood (not recorded which). The chain employs TRBV5-3 and TRBJ1-2; TRBD1 aligns across 8 bases. TRBV5-3 is classed as an ORF, of uncertain function. CDR3 loop: CASQGTGPNYGYTF. Here the CDR3 DNA reads TGTGCCAGCCAAGGGACAGGCCCTAACTATGGCTACACCTTC.